The 14 T cell receptor beta chains below all came from one sample that was sequenced in a study of blood T cell repertoires in COVID-19. Data came from immunoSEQ multiplex PCR; TCRdb stores just in-frame clones and leaves some out. Among 650,000 to 800,000 clones, approximately 90% were seen once, and the ten largest hold about 0.24%. The sequenced material came from peripheral blood. These receptors were taken from a woman younger than 30 with acute or convalescent COVID-19.

The chain couples TRBV9 to TRBJ2-7; a possible D gene is TRBD2 (6 bases). The CDR3 has 15 amino acids. Trimming pared 4 bases from V and 2 bases from J, leaving 16 bases between. Germline V gives CDR1 SGDLS, CDR2 YYNGEE. CDR3 loop: CASSPQAGAAYEQYF. CDR3 nucleotide sequence: TGTGCCAGCAGCCCCCAAGCGGGTGCAGCCTACGAGCAGTACTTC.

The chain has TRBV5-8 and TRBJ1-3; the match to TRBD1 covers 9 bases. V gave up 4 bases and J gave up 7 bases; unmatched junction bases: 15. Per the germline V gene, CDR1 is SGHTS and CDR2 is YDEGEE. This CDR3 has 17 residues. The CDR3 DNA is TGTGCCAGCAGCCGTCTTTCCGGGACAGGGACGACTAACACCATATATTTT. It specifies CASSRLSGTGTTNTIYF. Drawing the rest from reference TRBV5-8 and TRBJ1-3, the complete variable domain is EAGVTQSPTHLIKTRGQQATLRCSPISGHTSVYWYQQALGLGLQFLLWYDEGEERNRGNFPPRFSGRQFPNYSSELNVNALELEDSALYLCASSRLSGTGTTNTIYFGEGSWLTVV.

The chain employs TRBV5-4 and TRBJ2-3; 11 bases line up with TRBD2. The CDR3 totals 17 residues. From germline, CDR1 is SGHNT and CDR2 YYREEE (reference sequence). V shed 1 base and J 4 bases; nucleotides not matched to a gene: 8. CDR3 nucleotide sequence: TGTGCCAGCAGCTTGCTTAGCGGGGGGGCCTGGGCAGATACGCAGTATTTT. Translation gives CASSLLSGGAWADTQYF. The whole variable domain, filled in from reference TRBV5-4 and TRBJ2-3, reads ETGVTQSPTHLIKTRGQQVTLRCSSQSGHNTVSWYQQALGQGPQFIFQYYREEENGRGNFPPRFSGLQFPNYSSELNVNALELDDSALYLCASSLLSGGAWADTQYFGPGTRLTVL.

The chain carries TRBV6-5 and TRBJ2-2; 9 nucleotides align to TRBD1. After removal of 7 bases from V and 6 bases from J, the junction contained 9 bases not matched to a gene. Germline CDR1 is MNHEY and CDR2 is SVGAGI. This CDR3 spans 15 amino acids. CDR3 amino acids: CASIAGTGYAGELFF. In nucleotides, the CDR3 is TGTGCCAGCATTGCCGGGACAGGGTATGCCGGGGAGCTGTTTTTT.

CDR3 region: CASSHLWTGVCAFF. CDR3 in DNA: TGTGCCAGCAGCCATCTATGGACAGGGGTGTGTGCTTTCTTT. The chain links TRBV3-1 (or the pseudogene TRBV3-2) to TRBJ1-1; 9 bases fit TRBD1. The CDR3 length is 14 residues. The germline gives CDR1 LGHDT, CDR2 YNNKEL (reference sequence). Trimming took 3 bases from V and 11 from J; bases not matched to a gene: 10.

The table lists this clone with a few counts. CDR3 in DNA: TGTGCCAGCAGCTTTGCCTACAGGGAAGACGAGCAGTACTTC. Its protein product is CASSFAYREDEQYF. The V call is TRBV7-8, the J call TRBJ2-7; D might be TRBD1 (6 bases). CDR1 SGHVS and CDR2 FQNEAQ come from the germline V gene. The CDR3 has 14 amino acids. Trimming took 3 bases from V and 5 from J, leaving 14 bases between them.

The chain carries TRBV6-6 and TRBJ2-2; 9 nucleotides agree with TRBD2. The trim removed 6 bases at V and 2 bases at J, leaving 7 bases unmatched. In germline, CDR1 is MNHNY, CDR2 SVGAGI (reference sequence). This CDR3 contains 16 residues. The CDR3 sequence: CASSQSGTSNTGELFF. CDR3 DNA: TGTGCCAGCAGCCAATCCGGGACTAGCAACACCGGGGAGCTGTTTTTT.

The J gene is TRBJ1-1, the V gene TRBV4-1; D might be TRBD1 (6 bases). Germline values: CDR1 MGHRA, CDR2 YSYEKL. Trimming pared 5 bases from V and 3 bases from J, leaving 13 bases between. The CDR3 loop spans 14 amino acids. The CDR3 coding sequence is TGCGCCAGCAGCACCACAGGGTCGGACACTGAAGCTTTCTTT. Translation: CASSTTGSDTEAFF.

This chain joins TRBV2 and TRBJ1-1, with D maybe TRBD1 (5 bases). Germline V lookup: CDR1 SNHLY, CDR2 FYNNEI. The CDR3 consists of 12 residues. Trimming shortened V by 11 bases and J by 5 bases, and 15 bases separated the two germline ends. In DNA form, the CDR3 reads TGTGCCGGGCGGGGACTTGAGACTGAAGCTTTCTTT. Amino acids: CAGRGLETEAFF.

The chain couples TRBV2 to TRBJ1-2; TRBD1 matches at 9 bases. The CDR3 spans 14 residues. Germline V CDR1 and CDR2: SNHLY, FYNNEI. With 6 bases clipped from V and 7 bases from J, the junction kept 9 bases outside the gene matches. The CDR3 loop reads CASSDRDRDGGYTF. CDR3 bases: TGTGCCAGCAGCGACCGGGACAGGGACGGTGGCTACACCTTC. Supplemented by reference TRBV2 and TRBJ1-2, the full variable domain reads EPEVTQTPSHQVTQMGQEVILRCVPISNHLYFYWYRQILGQKVEFLVSFYNNEISEKSEIFDDQFSVERPDGSNFTLKIRSTKLEDSAMYFCASSDRDRDGGYTFGSGTRLTVV.

This clone was counted between two and nine times. The chain employs TRBV10-2 and TRBJ1-3; 8 positions match TRBD1. V gave up 8 bases and J gave up 2 bases; unmatched junction bases: 5. The germline CDR1 and CDR2 sequences are WSHSY and SAAADI. This CDR3 has 14 amino acids. The CDR3 spells CASSDREAGNTIYF. Written as DNA, the CDR3 is TGCGCCAGCTCGGACAGGGAGGCTGGAAACACCATATATTTT.

The table lists this clone with a few counts. J is TRBJ1-1 and V is TRBV18, with a weak D call TRBD1 (5 bases). CDR3 length: 16 residues. The V end lost 4 bases, the J end lost 2 bases, and 17 bases lay between the germline ends. From germline, CDR1 is KGHSH and CDR2 LQKENI. The CDR3 DNA is TGTGCCAGCTCACACCTTCGGGGGAACCTTAACACTGAAGCTTTCTTT. Its translation is CASSHLRGNLNTEAFF.

The chain carries TRBV28 and TRBJ2-7; a possible D gene is TRBD1 (5 bases). Trimming pared 6 bases from V and 3 bases from J, leaving 12 bases between. This CDR3 is 13 amino acids long. Per the germline V gene, CDR1 is MDHEN and CDR2 is SYDVKM. The CDR3 sequence: CASRPWGFYEQYF. For the CDR3, the DNA is TGTGCCAGCAGGCCCTGGGGCTTCTACGAGCAGTACTTC.

The J gene is TRBJ2-7, the V gene TRBV28; possibly TRBD2 for D (5 bases). Germline-derived CDR1 and CDR2 are MDHEN and SYDVKM. This CDR3 comprises 13 residues. Trimming took off 3 bases at V and 4 bases at J, with 10 bases between the two ends. CDR3: CASSFVDSYEQYF. The CDR3 nucleotides are TGTGCCAGCAGTTTTGTGGACTCGTACGAGCAGTACTTC.